One sample yielded the 20 T cell receptor beta chains listed below, sequenced in a study of T cells in localized non-small cell lung cancer. The assay was immunoSEQ multiplex PCR, and TCRdb's table has in-frame clones only and misses some. The sample gives 35,000 to 40,000 clones, roughly 86% of which show up once; around 6.4% is in the top ten. The source was peripheral blood, collected before any cancer treatment. Receptor source: a man aged 35-75 years with stage I lung adenocarcinoma.

This sequence joins TRBV9 and TRBJ2-7; tentative D call: TRBD1 (8 bases). The germline CDR1 and CDR2 sequences are SGDLS and YYNGEE. CDR3 length equals 15 residues. V dropped 4 bases and J dropped 2 bases, with 16 bases sitting between them. CDR3 bases: TGTGCCAGCAGCTTACAGGGGGGGTTTGCCTACGAGCAGTACTTC. Protein: CASSLQGGFAYEQYF.

Notes on this clone: One end of the junction is discordant with germline, which a read error may explain. J is TRBJ1-2 and V is TRBV7-2; D is unclear. CDR1 is SGHTA, CDR2 FQGNSA, per germline. The CDR3 contains 15 residues. The CDR3 region is CASSLTPRTNYGYTF. In nucleotides, the CDR3 is TGTGCCAGCAGCTTAACCCCCCGCACGAACTATGGCTACACTTTC.

This sequence joins TRBV5-1 and TRBJ1-1, with D unclear. This CDR3 has 14 amino acids. V was shortened by 3 bases and J by 5 bases, with 14 bases between the two germline ends. The germline V gene has CDR1 SGHRS and CDR2 YFSETQ. CDR3 residues: CASSSPPVVTEAFF. CDR3 nucleotide sequence: TGCGCCAGCAGCTCCCCCCCCGTTGTAACTGAAGCTTTCTTT.

The genes are TRBV9 and TRBJ2-2, with no clear D. Germline loops: CDR1 SGDLS, CDR2 YYNGEE. This CDR3 region has 14 residues. V lost 3 bases, J lost 1 base, and 7 bases lay in between. The CDR3 DNA sequence: TGTGCCAGCAGCGAGGCCATGAACACCGGGGAGCTGTTTTTT. The encoded protein is CASSEAMNTGELFF.

The J gene is TRBJ2-1, the V gene TRBV9; TRBD1 matches at 9 bases. This CDR3 contains 16 residues. Trimming cost V 0 bases and J 6 bases; bases outside gene matches: 7. Germline assignment: CDR1 SGDLS and CDR2 YYNGEE. CDR3 sequence: CASSVARDRAVNEQFF. Here the CDR3 DNA reads TGTGCCAGCAGCGTAGCCAGGGACAGGGCTGTCAATGAGCAGTTCTTC.

The gene calls are TRBV4-1 and TRBJ2-7; D perhaps matches TRBD2 (6 bases). Trimming removed 6 bases at V and 3 bases at J, with 12 bases between. CDR1 is MGHRA and CDR2 is YSYEKL in the germline V gene. The CDR3 has 13 amino acids. This CDR3 reads CASRGGSDYEQYF. CDR3 coding DNA: TGCGCCAGCAGGGGGGGATCCGACTACGAGCAGTACTTC.

V gene TRBV4-1 combines with J gene TRBJ1-1; 8 positions match TRBD1. The CDR3 sequence is 15 residues long. CDR1 is MGHRA, CDR2 YSYEKL, per germline. With V trimmed by 6 bases and J by 7 bases, 13 bases remained unmatched. The CDR3 bases are TGCGCCAGCAGGGATTCCGGGACAGGAGCACGTGAAGCTTTCTTT. Translation gives CASRDSGTGAREAFF.

The genes are TRBV19 and TRBJ1-1; D unclear. Looked up from germline, CDR1 is LNHDA and CDR2 is SQIVND (reference sequence). CDR3 length: 14 amino acids. Trimming took off 3 bases at V and 5 bases at J, with 13 bases between the two ends. CDR3 in DNA: TGTGCCAGTAGTATCCCGGGCCCGAGGACTGAAGCTTTCTTT. It translates to CASSIPGPRTEAFF.

The chain links TRBV27 to TRBJ2-4, with TRBD2 identical over 12 bases. Trimming took 6 bases from V and 1 from J; bases not matched to a gene: 1. This CDR3 has 15 amino acids. Germline V CDR1 and CDR2: MNHEY, SMNVEV (reference sequence). The CDR3 bases are TGTGCCAGCAGCACTAGCGGGAGGGCCAAAAACATTCAGTACTTC. Translated: CASSTSGRAKNIQYF.

The CDR3 bases are TGTGCCAGCAGTTACGATGTCAATCCTAACTATGGCTACACCTTC. As protein: CASSYDVNPNYGYTF. The chain recombines TRBV6-6 with TRBJ1-2; D unresolved. This CDR3 is 15 amino acids long. Germline CDR1 is MNHNY and CDR2 is SVGAGI (reference sequence). V shed 2 bases and J shed 0 bases, with 10 bases lying between them.

This clone was seen only once. The chain has TRBV5-5 and TRBJ2-2; 9 nucleotides line up with TRBD1. CDR1 is SGHKS, CDR2 YYEKEE, per germline (reference sequence). The CDR3 totals 15 residues. V lost 2 bases to trimming and J lost 4 bases; unmatched junction nucleotides: 3. In DNA form, the CDR3 reads TGTGCCAGCAGCTTATGGGACAGGGCCACCGGGGAGCTGTTTTTT. Encoded protein: CASSLWDRATGELFF.

The chain uses TRBV11-2 and TRBJ2-7; 11 bases agree with TRBD1. The length of the CDR3 is 13 residues. With 5 bases clipped from V and 5 bases from J, the junction kept 2 bases outside the gene matches. Germline V gene sequence: CDR1 SGHAT, CDR2 FQNNGV. The CDR3 nucleotides read TGTGCCAGCAGCCAGGGACAGGGGGACGAGCAGTACTTC. Translated: CASSQGQGDEQYF.

The V gene is TRBV28, the J gene TRBJ2-3; D uncertain. CDR1 and CDR2 from the germline V gene are MDHEN and SYDVKM. V lost 5 bases and J 0 bases, leaving 12 bases between the germline ends. This CDR3 is built from 15 residues. In nucleotides, the CDR3 is TGTGCCAGCAGTGCCATGATAACTAGCACAGATACGCAGTATTTT. This sequence encodes CASSAMITSTDTQYF.

CDR3 sequence: CASSPPLLAPEQFF. The CDR3 region has the DNA TGTGCCAGCAGTCCCCCCTTACTAGCCCCTGAGCAGTTCTTC. The genes are TRBV28 and TRBJ2-1; tentatively, D is TRBD2 (6 bases). Germline CDR1 is MDHEN and CDR2 is SYDVKM. The CDR3 covers 14 residues. Trimming shortened V by 5 bases and J by 9 bases, and 17 bases separated the two germline ends.

The rearrangement links TRBV28 to TRBJ2-7; D gene ambiguous. Germline V gene sequence: CDR1 MDHEN, CDR2 SYDVKM. Trimming took 10 bases from V and 7 from J, leaving 23 bases between them. The CDR3 length is 14 residues. The CDR3 spells CATQASPLLGEQYF. The CDR3 nucleotides are TGTGCCACCCAGGCGTCTCCCCTCTTGGGGGAGCAGTACTTC. The variable domain in full, with the rest retrieved from reference TRBV28 and TRBJ2-7, is DVKVTQSSRYLVKRTGEKVFLECVQDMDHENMFWYRQDPGLGLRLIYFSYDVKMKEKGDIPEGYSVSREKKERFSLILESASTNQTSMYLCATQASPLLGEQYFGPGTRLTVT.

The rearrangement joins TRBV7-2 to TRBJ2-7; 8 nucleotides agree with TRBD2. Losses at the gene ends were 5 bases for V and 2 bases for J; bases not matched to a gene: 8. The CDR3 has 15 residues. The germline V gene encodes CDR1 SGHTA and CDR2 FQGNSA. CDR3 nucleotides: TGTGCCAGCAGCCCCGCAGCGGGAGTACCCTACGAGCAGTACTTC. It encodes CASSPAAGVPYEQYF.

V usage is TRBV28 and J usage is TRBJ2-7; tentatively, D is TRBD1 (6 bases). The CDR3 is 14 residues long. Per the germline V gene, CDR1 is MDHEN and CDR2 is SYDVKM. V gave up 3 bases and J gave up 2 bases, with 11 bases separating them. Here the CDR3 reads CASSFQGTTYEQYF. Written as DNA, the CDR3 is TGTGCCAGCAGTTTCCAGGGGACCACCTACGAGCAGTACTTC.

This clone has only one observation. The chain links TRBV11-2 to TRBJ2-2; D not resolved. V gave up 3 bases and J gave up 4 bases, with 9 bases separating them. This CDR3 has 14 amino acids. From germline, CDR1 is SGHAT and CDR2 FQNNGV. The CDR3 reads CASSFGVRTGELFF. CDR3 in DNA: TGTGCCAGCAGCTTTGGGGTCCGCACCGGGGAGCTGTTTTTT.

The rearrangement uses TRBV28 and TRBJ1-2, with D perhaps TRBD1 (6 bases). V was cut by 5 bases and J by 8 bases, with 18 bases left in between. The CDR3 is 14 residues long. Germline assignment: CDR1 MDHEN and CDR2 SYDVKM. The DNA of the CDR3 is TGTGCCAGCAGTAGAAACAGGGTAGTTTGGGGCTACACCTTC. This codes for CASSRNRVVWGYTF.

This clone was detected once. CDR3 amino acids: CASSGGYTDTQYF. CDR3 DNA: TGTGCCAGTTCAGGGGGCTACACAGATACGCAGTATTTT. The V gene is TRBV2, the J gene TRBJ2-3; TRBD1 agrees at 8 bases. J gave up 2 bases and V 9 bases, and 4 bases lay outside the gene matches. Germline V CDR1 and CDR2: SNHLY, FYNNEI. The CDR3 covers 13 residues.